Listed below are T cell receptor beta chains from one sample, sequenced in a study of T cell repertoires in cytomegalovirus infection. TCRdb re-analysed the reads in MiXCR, keeping a single row per CDR3 protein. The sample comprises approximately 590,000 distinct CDR3 sequences, 40% of which are singletons, and around 48% rests with the top ten. For these TCRs, the target antigens are not known. The sample was cultured PBMCs, taken from culture after CMV antigen stimulation. These receptors came from a human donor in good health (CMV status not recorded). Some clones in this sample may be carry-over from other donors' samples. Both conserved end residues are part of each CDR3. Each record gives: CDR3 length, V gene, J gene, clone size, CDR3 protein. Expanded clones get a size class; other rows say once, few or many, or leave the size out.

>14|TRBV7-2|TRBJ2-7|-
CASSDASGRYEQYF
>15|TRBV7-8|TRBJ1-6|-
CASSFGQPANSPLHF
>13|TRBV20-1|TRBJ2-7|-
CSAISGFAYEQYF
>16|TRBV19|TRBJ1-1|-
CASSKLQGAGRTEAFF
>14|TRBV6-6|TRBJ1-6|-
CASSFGTGAAPPHF
>15|TRBV7-2|TRBJ2-3|many
CASSFGGPRTSTQYF
>14|TRBV7-2|TRBJ2-2|-
CASSRPSNTGELFF
>14|TRBV7-2|TRBJ2-7|few
CASSLVFLAWEQYF
>14|TRBV7-2|TRBJ2-7|-
CASSPDRGLTEQYF
>14|TRBV7-2|TRBJ2-5|-
CASSLGPAGGTQYF
>14|TRBV20-1|TRBJ2-3|-
CSAHLAGVGDTQYF
>15|TRBV7-3|TRBJ2-2|-
CASTTKQGWAWELFF
>15|TRBV6-1|TRBJ2-7|few
CASSEAHRGLYEQYF
>15|TRBV11-2|TRBJ2-7|-
CASSLDVGSSYEQYF
>12|TRBV7-2|TRBJ2-7|-
CASSSDLSEQYF
>13|TRBV10-3|TRBJ2-3|-
CAINAGGADTQYF
>17|TRBV11-1|TRBJ2-1|-
CASSLAVPAGGQNEQFF
>16|TRBV7-9|TRBJ1-3|few
CASSSADEGSGNTIYF
>14|TRBV7-8|TRBJ2-1|few
CASRKGSGSDEQFF
>15|TRBV3-1|TRBJ2-3|-
CASSQGTGALPTQYF
>12|TRBV7-9|TRBJ2-7|-
CASSTGQLEQYF
>13|TRBV10-3|TRBJ2-7|-
CAIRGTSTYEQYF
>17|TRBV11-2|TRBJ2-7|-
CASSLGLRTLGSYEQYF
>15|TRBV7-2|TRBJ1-4|few
CASSQGTGVYEKLFF
>17|TRBV7-2|TRBJ2-7|-
CASSKGFDRVATYEQYF
>13|TRBV7-4|TRBJ1-2|-
CASSRQGNYGYTF
>17|TRBV20-1|TRBJ2-3|-
CSARDWDAQPGTDTQYF
>16|TRBV7-2|TRBJ2-7|-
CASSLATTGAIGEQYF
>11|TRBV29-1|TRBJ1-2|-
CSVPQGGGYTF
>16|TRBV4-2|TRBJ2-5|-
CASSAGLAGGQETQYF
>10|TRBV20-1|TRBJ2-5|few
CSARRETQYF
>14|TRBV7-6|TRBJ2-7|-
CASSPPGQGHEQYF
>15|TRBV6-2/TRBV6-3|TRBJ1-1|-
CASSYPRTGGREAFF
>11|TRBV12-3/TRBV12-4|TRBJ2-7|few
CASLGGNEQYF
>16|TRBV7-2|TRBJ2-1|many
CASTALQGSSYNEQFF
>13|TRBV7-2|TRBJ2-1|few
CASDATPGNEQFF
>15|TRBV7-6|TRBJ1-2|-
CASSLTGGAGYGYTF
>17|TRBV7-6|TRBJ2-5|-
CASSPPLRTKLKETQYF
>17|TRBV7-2|TRBJ1-6|few
CASSLVAPAGYNSPLHF
>16|TRBV4-1|TRBJ2-2|-
CASSQDSRGRTGELFF
>15|TRBV4-1|TRBJ2-7|-
CAISHYPTPSYEQYF
>12|TRBV6-2/TRBV6-3|TRBJ2-7|few
CASSQWTGEQYF
>15|TRBV6-2/TRBV6-3|TRBJ2-2|-
CASRLVWTSIWELFF
>15|TRBV6-2/TRBV6-3|TRBJ1-5|once
CASSLDRTANQPQHF
>14|TRBV7-8|TRBJ1-3|many
CASSYRGAGNTIYF
>15|TRBV20-1|TRBJ1-2|-
CSARVGTEVTYGYTF
>15|TRBV19|TRBJ1-1|-
CASSPPGTGVTEAFF
>15|TRBV4-1|TRBJ2-7|-
CASSRWAGESNEQYF
>15|TRBV6-1|TRBJ2-3|few
CASNLGLAESDTQYF